This T cell receptor beta chain was sequenced in a study of CD8+ T cells in alopecia areata. Turning to the study itself: For treated patients, severity scores reflected the percentage of scalp area affected.

Germline lookup yields CDR1 SGHVS and CDR2 FQNEAQ. V was cut by 2 bases and J by 4 bases, with 8 bases left in between. This CDR3 is 13 amino acids long. Regarding treatment: oral pan-JAK inhibitor, 5-10 mg twice daily. Obtained from alopecia areata patients were lesional scalp punch biopsies along with peripheral blood. A word on this clone: Its cognate antigen is unknown.

RNA was isolated and reverse transcribed to cDNA, the sequencing template. Assay: immunoSEQ multiplex PCR; the TCRdb copy retains only in-frame clones and omits some. This table holds more than 140,000 clones, about 85% found once. Study findings and constraints: TCRs were shared less clearly across patients than in mice, possibly for HLA-related reasons. Resident alphabeta T cells of normal skin are also sequenced in scalp samples.

The chain has TRBV7-8 and TRBJ1-1; tentatively, D is TRBD1 (5 bases). Specimen: CD8+ T cells sorted from blood, collected at week 4, from a patient treated with tofacitinib. The TCR sequence derives from a human donor with alopecia areata. CDR3 nucleotide sequence: TGTGCCAGCAGCTTAATGGGGGGCACTGAAGCTTTCTTT. Translation: CASSLMGGTEAFF.